One TCR beta chain is described in this entry. This record comes from a study of blood T cell repertoires in COVID-19. Assay: immunoSEQ multiplex PCR; the TCRdb copy retains only in-frame clones and omits some. The sample carries a few hundred thousand clones, approximately 77% recorded once. CDR1 and CDR2 (germline): LNHDA, SQIVND (reference sequence). The CDR3 is 15 amino acids. The V gene end was trimmed by 5 bases and the J gene end by 0 bases; junction bases not matched to a gene: 4. Input material: peripheral blood. The gene calls are TRBV19 and TRBJ2-1; 7 bases match TRBD1. The clonotype comes from a woman between 18 and 29 years old with acute or convalescent COVID-19. The CDR3 is CASSVDRSSYNEQFF. Written as DNA, the CDR3 is TGTGCCAGTAGTGTGGACAGGAGCTCCTACAATGAGCAGTTCTTC. The variable domain in full, with the rest retrieved from reference TRBV19 and TRBJ2-1, is DGGITQSPKYLFRKEGQNVTLSCEQNLNHDAMYWYRQDPGQGLRLIYYSQIVNDFQKGDIAEGYSVSREKKESFPLTVTSAQKNPTAFYLCASSVDRSSYNEQFFGPGTRLTVL.